The 5 T cell receptor beta chains reported below all come from one sample, sequenced in a study of shared clonotypes between healthy human individuals. Repertoires were generated with immunoSEQ multiplex PCR, while TCRdb's copy carries only in-frame clones and drops some. Of roughly 700,000 clones in the sample, 90% are singletons; the top ten hold 34%. Sequencing was done on a sample of memory CD8+ T cells from PBMCs. Noted subset: CD45RO+ cells pooled with CCR7-negative TemRA cells. These receptors were taken from a man younger than 35 in good health. Some clones in this sample may be carry-over from other donors' samples.

The rearrangement links TRBV7-2 to TRBJ1-5; 11 bases are a match to TRBD1. With 5 bases clipped from V and 6 bases from J, the junction kept 9 bases outside the gene matches. The CDR3 has 16 amino acids. The germline V gene has CDR1 SGHTA and CDR2 FQGNSA. CDR3 bases: TGTGCCAGCAGCCCCCTCCGGACAGGGGGCGGTCAGCCCCAGCATTTT. This sequence encodes CASSPLRTGGGQPQHF.

V and J are TRBV15 and TRBJ2-2; D remains ambiguous. The V end was cut by 6 bases, the J end by 6 bases, with 11 bases between. This CDR3 has 13 amino acids. The germline gives CDR1 LNHNV, CDR2 YYDKDF (reference sequence). The CDR3 DNA reads TGTGCCACCAGAAACCCGATACCCGGGGAGCTGTTTTTT. This codes for CATRNPIPGELFF.

In DNA form, the CDR3 reads TGTGCCAGCAGCGTAGGAGAACCAGGCCAAGGGTTCGACTATGGCTACACCTTC. Its translation is CASSVGEPGQGFDYGYTF. V usage is TRBV9 and J usage is TRBJ1-2; D is uncertain. Trimming removed 0 bases at V and 3 bases at J, with 21 bases between. Germline loops: CDR1 SGDLS, CDR2 YYNGEE. The CDR3 is 18 residues long.

J is TRBJ1-1 and V is TRBV28, with D maybe TRBD1 (5 bases). CDR3 length equals 16 residues. The ends were cut back, 4 bases at V and 0 bases at J, with 15 bases in the middle. CDR1 and CDR2 (germline): MDHEN, SYDVKM. Here the CDR3 reads CASSSPAREVNTEAFF. CDR3 nucleotides: TGTGCCAGCAGTTCCCCGGCCAGGGAAGTGAACACTGAAGCTTTCTTT.

The chain employs TRBV6-5 and TRBJ2-2; 8 bases agree with TRBD1. This CDR3 is 16 amino acids long. The germline CDR1 and CDR2 sequences are MNHEY and SVGAGI. J gave up 2 bases and V 3 bases, and 5 bases lay outside the gene matches. CDR3 DNA: TGTGCCAGCAGTTATTTGGGACAGGAAAACACCGGGGAGCTGTTTTTT. Translating gives CASSYLGQENTGELFF.